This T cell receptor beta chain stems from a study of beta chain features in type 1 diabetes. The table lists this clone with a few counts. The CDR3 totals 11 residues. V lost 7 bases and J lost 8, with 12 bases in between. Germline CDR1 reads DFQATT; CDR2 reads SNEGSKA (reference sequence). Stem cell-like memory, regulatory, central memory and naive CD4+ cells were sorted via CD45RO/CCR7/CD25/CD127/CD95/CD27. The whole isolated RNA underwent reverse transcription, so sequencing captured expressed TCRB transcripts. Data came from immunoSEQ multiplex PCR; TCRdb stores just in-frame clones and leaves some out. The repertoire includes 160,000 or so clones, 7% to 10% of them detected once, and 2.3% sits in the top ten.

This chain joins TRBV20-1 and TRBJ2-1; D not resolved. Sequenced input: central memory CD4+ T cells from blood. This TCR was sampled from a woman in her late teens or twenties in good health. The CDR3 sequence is CSGALQDEQFF. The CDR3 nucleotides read TGCAGTGGGGCTCTGCAGGATGAGCAGTTCTTC.